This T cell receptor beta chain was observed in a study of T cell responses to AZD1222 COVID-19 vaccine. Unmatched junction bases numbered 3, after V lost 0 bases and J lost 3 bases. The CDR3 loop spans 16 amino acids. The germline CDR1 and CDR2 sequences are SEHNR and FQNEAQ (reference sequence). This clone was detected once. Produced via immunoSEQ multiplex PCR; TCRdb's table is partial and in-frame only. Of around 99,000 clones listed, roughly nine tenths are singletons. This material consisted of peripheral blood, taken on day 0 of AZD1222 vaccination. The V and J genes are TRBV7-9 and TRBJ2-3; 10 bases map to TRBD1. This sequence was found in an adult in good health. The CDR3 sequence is CASSLAGQGRTDTQYF. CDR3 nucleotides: TGTGCCAGCAGCTTAGCGGGACAGGGGCGGACAGATACGCAGTATTTT.